This T cell receptor (beta chain) originates from a study of blood T cell repertoires in COVID-19 (dated by TCRdb to 2020 to 2022). About the study as a whole: Samples from collaborators originated in the United States, Italy and Spain and spanned both the acute and convalescent phases of COVID-19. Deeply sampled blood TCRbeta repertoires from subjects exposed to, actively infected with, or recovered from COVID-19 were included in the dataset. Samples came from the ongoing ImmuneRACE study (first 160 participants) plus 1,254 subjects from 6 global collaborators. HLA class I and class II types, where available, came from metadata supplied by the sample provider rather than from assay-based typing. The repertoires were made available in a free public database intended to serve as a resource for research on the immune response to SARS-CoV-2. Nearly every sample came with metadata listing a de-identified subject ID, COVID-19 status, age in years and sex. The material from the prospective study consisted of cDNA or gDNA derived from T cells, B-cell-depleted T cells, or PBMCs. The study at large found these results: Clinical and demographic metadata were provided uncurated, with the amount varying by source and participant.

Concerning this clone: No antigen is known for it. No qualities accompany the bases; no much larger clone lies one base away.

TCRbeta CDR3 regions were amplified from genomic DNA by means of the immunoSEQ Assay, a bias-controlled multiplex PCR. From the authors' description of their analysis: Within the assay, amplification of reference gene primers was used to estimate how many nucleated cells each sample contained. To quantify the absolute abundance of each unique TCRbeta CDR3 rearrangement, sequence reads were collapsed and filtered. For each sample, productive Simpson clonality was calculated as the square root of Simpson's diversity index across productive rearrangements. Entries here come from immuneACCESS through TCRdb and include only in-frame sequences with V and J called. Some clones fail to appear in such tables; in the studies checked, an unresolved V gene covers under half of the shortfall, and the cause of the remainder is unknown. V, J and clone size reflect that table, while D and trimming were determined from the DNA. Here the sample has some 200,000 clones; roughly 80% occur a single time. About 10% of the sample lies in the top ten.

Taken from cysteine to phenylalanine, the CDR3 has 14 residues. The entry retains the CDR3 DNA only, 42 bases that are in frame from base 1. V was cut back by 1 base and J by 2 bases, leaving a gap of 6 bases between them. CDR1 is given as LGHDT and CDR2 as YNNKEL, both from the germline V gene (reference sequence). Collaborating institutions collected whole blood in K2EDTA tubes following their own protocols. For TCRbeta analysis, collaborators shipped samples in one of three forms: frozen whole blood, isolated PBMCs, or DNA extracted from either of those sample types. The chain links TRBV3-1 (or the pseudogene TRBV3-2) with TRBJ1-5, with the D gene call left open. Material for sequencing was peripheral blood. This receptor was taken from a woman over 75 with acute or convalescent COVID-19. The CDR3: CASSQVPGNQPQHF. Here is the DNA: TGTGCCAGCAGCCAAGTTCCGGGCAATCAGCCCCAGCATTTT.